This T cell receptor (beta chain) appears in the sequencing data of a study of T cell responses to AZD1222 COVID-19 vaccine. Study details: Second-dose groups at about 4 or about 12 weeks were pooled.

Trimming cost V 5 bases and J 3 bases; bases outside gene matches: 3. The CDR3 has 13 residues. Per the germline V gene, CDR1 is SNHLY and CDR2 is FYNNEI. Clones were sequenced by immunoSEQ multiplex PCR, and TCRdb holds only the in-frame ones, with some missing. This sample has about 72,000 clones, with more than 80% found just once. Whole-study results and caveats: After the peak T cell response, and only then, were repertoires sampled. Donors were chiefly white British, with a greater number of females, and clonal diversity was perhaps underestimated. An increase in Spike-specific TCR breadth and depth was observed after two AZD1222 doses.

Worth noting for this clone: Its antigen remains unknown.

The sample consisted of peripheral blood, taken on day 0 of AZD1222 vaccination. The chain employs TRBV2 and TRBJ2-7; TRBD1 matches 8 bases. This clonotype originated in an adult in good health. CDR3: CASSFRGLYEQYF. The DNA of the CDR3 is TGTGCCAGCAGTTTCAGGGGGCTCTACGAGCAGTACTTC.